This T cell receptor (beta chain) came from a study of identical twins. Notes on the study in general: Cord blood beta clonotypes present at high abundance carried fewer insertions; no such pattern appeared in memory repertoires.

TCRdb passed the 5' RACE reads through MiXCR, listing each CDR3 protein once. The sample contains around 490,000 distinct CDR3 sequences, 13% to 15% of which appear only once. The length of the CDR3 is 14 residues. Deletions cut 4 bases from V and 5 bases from J, with 15 bases between. The germline gives CDR1 SGHRS, CDR2 YFSETQ. A word on this clonotype: Antigen unknown.

These data were also reused for a study on yellow fever vaccine responses in identical twins.

The receptor was derived from a woman aged 18-30 years in good health. Sequencing was performed on CD4+ T cells sorted from blood. V gene TRBV5-1 combines with J gene TRBJ1-2; D is ambiguous. The chain's CDR3 is CASSKEGGLYGYTF. DNA of the CDR3: TGCGCCAGCAGCAAGGAGGGAGGCCTGTATGGCTACACCTTC.